These 22 T cell receptor beta chains were all obtained from the same sample, sequenced in a study of blood T cell repertoires in COVID-19. Profiled with immunoSEQ multiplex PCR; TCRdb holds only in-frame clones, not every one. The table shows 200,000 to 250,000 clones, with about four fifths occurring only once. Sequenced input: PBMCs or T cells enriched from blood (not recorded which). The receptors stem from a woman aged 55 to 70 who had recovered from COVID-19.

The V call is TRBV6-6, the J call TRBJ2-7, with 7 bases aligning to TRBD2. J lost 3 bases, V lost 2 bases, and 7 bases had no gene match. The germline gives CDR1 MNHNY, CDR2 SVGAGI (reference sequence). The CDR3 length is 15 residues. In DNA form, the CDR3 reads TGTGCCAGCAGTTACCCCGGACTAGAGGGCTACGAGCAGTACTTC. It is translated as CASSYPGLEGYEQYF.

As for this clone: The sample contains more than one DNA sequence encoding this CDR3. The V call is TRBV6-5, the J call TRBJ1-2; 9 nucleotides match TRBD1. V lost 0 bases to trimming and J lost 6 bases; unmatched junction nucleotides: 2. This CDR3 spans 14 amino acids. CDR1 MNHEY and CDR2 SVGAGI come from the germline V gene. The CDR3 region is CASSYSGQGNGYTF. CDR3 in DNA: TGTGCCAGCAGTTACTCGGGACAGGGTAATGGCTACACCTTC.

This clone was observed once. The chain joins TRBV27 to TRBJ1-2, with a tentative D call TRBD1 (6 bases). V lost 4 bases to trimming and J lost 5 bases, with 11 bases between them. The germline CDR1 and CDR2 sequences are MNHEY and SMNVEV (reference sequence). The CDR3 loop spans 13 amino acids. CDR3: CASSWDKAYGYTF. In DNA form, the CDR3 reads TGTGCCAGCAGTTGGGACAAGGCTTATGGCTACACCTTC.

V is TRBV5-1 and J is TRBJ1-2, with a possible D match to TRBD1 (6 bases). The CDR3 has 14 residues. V was clipped by 4 bases and J by 3 bases, with 13 bases between them. Germline assignment: CDR1 SGHRS and CDR2 YFSETQ. CDR3 loop: CASSRLDSHYGYTF. The CDR3 nucleotides read TGCGCCAGCAGCCGTTTGGACAGCCACTATGGCTACACCTTC.

CDR3 in DNA: TGTGCCAGCAGCGGGGACAGCCGTGTGACAGGCTACACCTTC. It specifies CASSGDSRVTGYTF. The chain uses TRBV2 and TRBJ1-2; 7 bases are a match to TRBD1. This CDR3 comprises 14 residues. The trim removed 6 bases at V and 8 bases at J, leaving 12 bases unmatched. The germline V gene has CDR1 SNHLY and CDR2 FYNNEI.

The V gene is TRBV5-1, the J gene TRBJ1-3; 7 bases line up with TRBD1. Trimming removed 5 bases from V and 4 bases from J; junction bases left unmatched: 9. The CDR3 runs to 15 residues. Germline V gene data show CDR1 as SGHRS and CDR2 as YFSETQ. CDR3 sequence reads: CASSPLGTEGNTIYF. The CDR3 DNA reads TGCGCCAGCAGTCCTCTTGGGACAGAGGGAAACACCATATATTTT. The full variable domain, with the rest looked up from reference TRBV5-1 and TRBJ1-3, is KAGVTQTPRYLIKTRGQQVTLSCSPISGHRSVSWYQQTPGQGLQFLFEYFSETQRNKGNFPGRFSGRQFSNSRSEMNVSTLELGDSALYLCASSPLGTEGNTIYFGEGSWLTVV.

This chain uses TRBV5-1 with TRBJ2-3, with TRBD2 identical over 10 bases. CDR1 and CDR2 (germline): SGHRS, YFSETQ. The CDR3 runs to 16 residues. V shed 7 bases, J shed 6 bases, and the junction held 14 bases outside the gene matches. CDR3 DNA sequence: TGCGCCAGCGGAATGACTAGCGGGCTTATGCGGGATACGCAGTATTTT. Translating gives CASGMTSGLMRDTQYF. The full variable domain, its missing parts supplied by reference TRBV5-1 and TRBJ2-3, is KAGVTQTPRYLIKTRGQQVTLSCSPISGHRSVSWYQQTPGQGLQFLFEYFSETQRNKGNFPGRFSGRQFSNSRSEMNVSTLELGDSALYLCASGMTSGLMRDTQYFGPGTRLTVL.

This chain links TRBV12-3 or TRBV12-4 with TRBJ2-5, with D possibly matching TRBD2 (6 bases). V gave up 5 bases and J gave up 5 bases, with 12 bases separating them. The CDR3 has 13 residues. The CDR3 is CASSPAGKETQYF. CDR3 nucleotide sequence: TGTGCCAGCAGTCCCGCGGGGAAGGAGACCCAGTACTTC.

This clone turned up a few times. This sequence joins TRBV6-4 and TRBJ2-1; 7 nucleotides agree with TRBD1. CDR1 and CDR2 (germline): MRHNA, SNTAGT. The CDR3 loop spans 16 amino acids. V shed 2 bases and J 0 bases; nucleotides not matched to a gene: 4. In DNA form, the CDR3 reads TGTGCCAGCAGTGACCAAGGGGGCCTCTCCTACAATGAGCAGTTCTTC. Translation: CASSDQGGLSYNEQFF.

V and J are TRBV15 and TRBJ2-1; 10 bases map to TRBD1. Germline lookup yields CDR1 LNHNV and CDR2 YYDKDF (reference sequence). The junction had 10 bases not matched to a gene; V was cut back by 3 bases and J by 5 bases. This CDR3 has 17 amino acids. CDR3 coding DNA: TGTGCCACCAGCAGGATTACCGGGACAGGGGTTAACAATGAGCAGTTCTTC. Translated: CATSRITGTGVNNEQFF.

The genes are TRBV6-5 and TRBJ2-7; no clear D. V lost 7 bases to trimming and J lost 1 base, with 14 bases between them. The CDR3 is 14 amino acids. The germline V gene encodes CDR1 MNHEY and CDR2 SVGAGI. The CDR3 nucleotides are TGTGCCAGCAACCTAGGTACCTATTCCTACGAGCAGTACTTC. Translation: CASNLGTYSYEQYF.

V usage is TRBV10-3 and J usage is TRBJ2-3; TRBD2 agrees at 9 bases. This CDR3 has 16 residues. Trimming removed 0 bases from V and 2 bases from J; junction bases left unmatched: 3. The germline V gene has CDR1 ENHRY and CDR2 SYGVKD. The chain's CDR3 is CAISESLAGSTDTQYF. CDR3 coding DNA: TGTGCCATCAGTGAGTCGCTAGCGGGGTCCACAGATACGCAGTATTTT.

This clone was detected only a few times. V usage is TRBV15 and J usage is TRBJ2-5; 11 nucleotides agree with TRBD1. V was pared by 3 bases and J by 5 bases, with 8 bases of the junction left unmatched. The CDR3 is made up of 16 amino acids. Germline V gives CDR1 LNHNV, CDR2 YYDKDF (reference sequence). CDR3 DNA sequence: TGTGCCACCAGCAGTACCGGGACAGGGGGGGGCGAGACCCAGTACTTC. Its protein product is CATSSTGTGGGETQYF.

In regard to this clone: Within the sample, other DNA sequences also encode this same CDR3. The chain combines TRBV3-1 (or the pseudogene TRBV3-2) with TRBJ2-1; D not resolved. The CDR3 is made up of 13 amino acids. CDR1 LGHDT and CDR2 YNNKEL come from the germline V gene (reference sequence). Trimming removed 0 bases from V and 4 bases from J, with 4 bases in between. This chain's CDR3 is CASSQDQYNEQFF. CDR3 in DNA: TGTGCCAGCAGCCAAGACCAGTACAATGAGCAGTTCTTC.

The chain uses TRBV5-4 and TRBJ2-2, with 11 nucleotides matching TRBD2. The V segment lost 5 bases and the J segment 4 bases; nucleotides outside the gene matches: 7. The CDR3 runs to 16 residues. Germline V gene lookup returns CDR1 SGHNT and CDR2 YYREEE (reference sequence). CDR3 nucleotides: TGTGCCAGCAGTCCACTAGCGGGAGATGTCACCGGGGAGCTGTTTTTT. The encoded protein is CASSPLAGDVTGELFF.

The rearrangement joins TRBV12-5 to TRBJ1-1; D remains ambiguous. Trimming cost V 1 base and J 0 bases, with 3 bases left between them. Germline V gene lookup returns CDR1 LGHNT and CDR2 FRNRAP. This CDR3 spans 13 amino acids. The CDR3 loop reads CASGLAMNTEAFF. The CDR3 DNA is TGTGCTAGTGGTTTGGCAATGAACACTGAAGCTTTCTTT. The full variable domain, rest sourced from reference TRBV12-5 and TRBJ1-1, is DARVTQTPRHKVTEMGQEVTMRCQPILGHNTVFWYRQTMMQGLELLAYFRNRAPLDDSGMPKDRFSAEMPDATLATLKIQPSEPRDSAVYFCASGLAMNTEAFFGQGTRLTVV.

V is TRBV5-4 and J is TRBJ2-1, with D tentatively TRBD2 (5 bases). The germline V gene encodes CDR1 SGHNT and CDR2 YYREEE (reference sequence). V was pared by 1 base and J by 0 bases, with 11 bases between. The CDR3 is 16 residues long. CDR3 residues: CASSLQRHSSYNEQFF. In nucleotides, the CDR3 is TGTGCCAGCAGCTTGCAGCGGCACAGCTCCTACAATGAGCAGTTCTTC. Variable domain in full (rest from reference TRBV5-4 and TRBJ2-1): ETGVTQSPTHLIKTRGQQVTLRCSSQSGHNTVSWYQQALGQGPQFIFQYYREEENGRGNFPPRFSGLQFPNYSSELNVNALELDDSALYLCASSLQRHSSYNEQFFGPGTRLTVL.

The rearrangement uses TRBV3-1 (or the pseudogene TRBV3-2) and TRBJ1-1, with D maybe TRBD1 (5 bases). Germline lookup yields CDR1 LGHDT and CDR2 YNNKEL (reference sequence). The length of the CDR3 is 13 residues. With 7 bases removed from V and 4 bases from J, the gap between germline ends came to 13 bases. The CDR3 coding sequence is TGTGCCAGCACGGGGGACGGGATCACTGAAGCTTTCTTT. Protein product: CASTGDGITEAFF.

The CDR3 protein is CATHGVEQYF. The CDR3 DNA sequence: TGTGCCACCCACGGGGTCGAGCAGTACTTC. V usage is TRBV24-1 and J usage is TRBJ2-7, with D possibly being TRBD2 (5 bases). Germline loops: CDR1 KGHDR, CDR2 SFDVKD. V was cut by 9 bases and J by 6 bases, with 8 bases left in between. CDR3 length: 10 residues.

The genes are TRBV9 and TRBJ1-5; TRBD1 matches 7 bases. The CDR3 loop spans 15 amino acids. Germline V gives CDR1 SGDLS, CDR2 YYNGEE. The V and J ends lost 0 bases and 6 bases, in that order; junction bases with no gene match: 6. CDR3 sequence (DNA): TGTGCCAGCAGCGTAGGAGGGGGCGAGGGTCAGCCCCAGCATTTT. Protein sequence: CASSVGGGEGQPQHF.

This chain connects TRBV2 to TRBJ2-3; 7 bases match TRBD1. The CDR3 is made up of 15 amino acids. From germline, CDR1 is SNHLY and CDR2 FYNNEI. Trimming took 5 bases from V and 0 from J; bases not matched to a gene: 5. CDR3 in amino acids: CASSTRQGSTDTQYF. For the CDR3, the DNA is TGTGCCAGCAGTACCCGACAGGGAAGCACAGATACGCAGTATTTT.

The rearrangement joins TRBV5-1 to TRBJ2-7; TRBD1 aligns across 10 bases. Germline values: CDR1 SGHRS, CDR2 YFSETQ. The CDR3 covers 15 residues. The V segment lost 0 bases and the J segment 4 bases; nucleotides outside the gene matches: 4. The CDR3 DNA reads as TGCGCCAGCAGCTTGGCCCAGGGACAGGGGTACGAGCAGTACTTC. Translation: CASSLAQGQGYEQYF.